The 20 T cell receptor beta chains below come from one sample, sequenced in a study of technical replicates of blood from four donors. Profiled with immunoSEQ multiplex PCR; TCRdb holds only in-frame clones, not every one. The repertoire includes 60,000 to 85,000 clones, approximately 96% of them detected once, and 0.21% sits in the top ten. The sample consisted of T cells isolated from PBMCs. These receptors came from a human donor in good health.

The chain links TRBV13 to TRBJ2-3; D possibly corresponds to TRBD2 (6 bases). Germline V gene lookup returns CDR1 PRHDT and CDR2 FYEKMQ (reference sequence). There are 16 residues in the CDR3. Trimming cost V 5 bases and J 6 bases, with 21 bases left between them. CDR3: CASSPPRQAGWDTQYF. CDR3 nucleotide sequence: TGTGCCAGCAGCCCCCCGCGGCAGGCGGGATGGGATACGCAGTATTTT. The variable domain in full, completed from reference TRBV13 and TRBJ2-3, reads AAGVIQSPRHLIKEKRETATLKCYPIPRHDTVYWYQQGPGQDPQFLISFYEKMQSDKGSIPDRFSAQQFSDYHSELNMSSLELGDSALYFCASSPPRQAGWDTQYFGPGTRLTVL.

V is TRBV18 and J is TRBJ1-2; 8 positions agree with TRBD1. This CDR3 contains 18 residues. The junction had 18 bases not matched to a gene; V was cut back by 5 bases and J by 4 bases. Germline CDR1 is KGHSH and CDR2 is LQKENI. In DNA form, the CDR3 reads TGTGCCAGCTCATCAACGAGTCCAGGGGGCGCCTCTGGCTATGGCTACACCTTC. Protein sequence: CASSSTSPGGASGYGYTF.

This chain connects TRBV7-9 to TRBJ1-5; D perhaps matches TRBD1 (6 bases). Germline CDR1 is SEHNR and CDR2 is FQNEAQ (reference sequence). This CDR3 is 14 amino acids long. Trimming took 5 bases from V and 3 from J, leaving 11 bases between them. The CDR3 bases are TGTGCCAGCAGCCCTGGACAGTACAATCAGCCCCAGCATTTT. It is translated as CASSPGQYNQPQHF.

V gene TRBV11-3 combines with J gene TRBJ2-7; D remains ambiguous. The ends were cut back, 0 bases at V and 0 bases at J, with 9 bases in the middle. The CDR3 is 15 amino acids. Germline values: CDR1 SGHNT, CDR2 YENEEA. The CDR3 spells CASSLDQSSSYEQYF. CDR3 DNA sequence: TGTGCCAGCAGCTTAGATCAAAGTAGCTCCTACGAGCAGTACTTC.

The CDR3, as DNA: TGTGCCAGCCTTAAGCGGGAGGGCCCCTTACTGTTCTTC. The encoded protein is CASLKREGPLLFF. This rearrangement joins TRBV6-5 to TRBJ2-1; TRBD2 aligns across 10 bases. The CDR3 is made up of 13 amino acids. The germline V gene has CDR1 MNHEY and CDR2 SVGAGI. Trimming cost V 8 bases and J 15 bases; bases outside gene matches: 13.

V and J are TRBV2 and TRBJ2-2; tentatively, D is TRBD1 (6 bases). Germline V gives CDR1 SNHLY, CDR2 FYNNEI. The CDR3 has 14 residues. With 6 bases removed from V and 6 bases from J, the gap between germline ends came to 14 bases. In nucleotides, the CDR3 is TGTGCCAGCAGCGGCCCACAGGGAGCCGGGGAGCTGTTTTTT. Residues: CASSGPQGAGELFF.

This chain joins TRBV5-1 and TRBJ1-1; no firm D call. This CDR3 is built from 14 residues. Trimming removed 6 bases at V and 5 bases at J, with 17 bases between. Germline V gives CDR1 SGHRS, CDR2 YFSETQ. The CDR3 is CASKARGAITEAFF. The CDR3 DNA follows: TGCGCCAGCAAGGCACGGGGAGCAATTACTGAAGCTTTCTTT.

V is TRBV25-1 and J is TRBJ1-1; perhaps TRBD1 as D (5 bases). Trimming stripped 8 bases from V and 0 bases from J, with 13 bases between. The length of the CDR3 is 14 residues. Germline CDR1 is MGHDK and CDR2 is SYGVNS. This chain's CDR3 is CASQERGMNTEAFF. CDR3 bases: TGTGCCAGCCAAGAAAGGGGCATGAACACTGAAGCTTTCTTT.

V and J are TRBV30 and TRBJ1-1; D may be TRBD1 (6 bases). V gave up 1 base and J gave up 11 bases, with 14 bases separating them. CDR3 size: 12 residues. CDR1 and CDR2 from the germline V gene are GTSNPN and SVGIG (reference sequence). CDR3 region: CAWSGQGSSAFF. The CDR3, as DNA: TGTGCCTGGAGTGGGCAGGGGAGTAGCGCTTTCTTT.

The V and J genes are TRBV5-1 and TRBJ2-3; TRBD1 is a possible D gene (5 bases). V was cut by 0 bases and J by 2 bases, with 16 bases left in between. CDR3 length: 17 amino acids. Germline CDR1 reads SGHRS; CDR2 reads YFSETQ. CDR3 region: CASSLAGRGRDTDTQYF. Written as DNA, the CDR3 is TGCGCCAGCAGCTTGGCGGGTAGGGGAAGGGACACAGATACGCAGTATTTT.

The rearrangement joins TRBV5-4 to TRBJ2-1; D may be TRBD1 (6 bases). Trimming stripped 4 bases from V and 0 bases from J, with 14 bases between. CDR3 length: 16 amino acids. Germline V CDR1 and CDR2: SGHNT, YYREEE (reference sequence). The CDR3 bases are TGTGCCAGCAGCCCTGGACAGCCTAGCTCCTACAATGAGCAGTTCTTC. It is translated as CASSPGQPSSYNEQFF.

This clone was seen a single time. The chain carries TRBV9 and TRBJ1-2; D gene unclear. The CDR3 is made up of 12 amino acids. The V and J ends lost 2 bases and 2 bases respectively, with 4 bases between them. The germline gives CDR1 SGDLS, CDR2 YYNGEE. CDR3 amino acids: CASSVENYGYTF. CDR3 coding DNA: TGTGCCAGCAGCGTCGAGAACTATGGCTACACCTTC.

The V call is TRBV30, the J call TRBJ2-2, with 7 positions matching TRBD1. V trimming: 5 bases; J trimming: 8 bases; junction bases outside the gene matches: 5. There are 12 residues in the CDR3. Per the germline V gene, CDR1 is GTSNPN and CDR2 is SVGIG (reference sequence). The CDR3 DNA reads TGTGCCTGGGGGACAGAACAAGGGGAGCTGTTTTTT. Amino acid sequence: CAWGTEQGELFF.

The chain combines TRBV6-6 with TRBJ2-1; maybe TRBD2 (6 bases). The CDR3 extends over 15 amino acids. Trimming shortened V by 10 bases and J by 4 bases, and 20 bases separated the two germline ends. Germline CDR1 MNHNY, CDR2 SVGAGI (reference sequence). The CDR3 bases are TGTGCCACCGGGACCGCGGGGATGGCTTACAATGAGCAGTTCTTC. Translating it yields CATGTAGMAYNEQFF.

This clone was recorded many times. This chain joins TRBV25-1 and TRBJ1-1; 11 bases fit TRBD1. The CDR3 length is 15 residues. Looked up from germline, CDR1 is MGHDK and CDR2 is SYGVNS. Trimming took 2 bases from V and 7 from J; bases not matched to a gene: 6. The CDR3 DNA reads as TGTGCCAGCAGTGAACCGGGACAGGGGGGCCTTGAAGCTTTCTTT. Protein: CASSEPGQGGLEAFF.

The CDR3 DNA reads TGTGCCAGCAGTGAATTACCAGGGAACTATGGCTACACCTTC. Protein product: CASSELPGNYGYTF. The rearrangement uses TRBV2 and TRBJ1-2, with D possibly TRBD1 on 5 matching bases. Germline values: CDR1 SNHLY, CDR2 FYNNEI. Trimming pared 2 bases from V and 2 bases from J, leaving 9 bases between. The CDR3 contains 14 residues.

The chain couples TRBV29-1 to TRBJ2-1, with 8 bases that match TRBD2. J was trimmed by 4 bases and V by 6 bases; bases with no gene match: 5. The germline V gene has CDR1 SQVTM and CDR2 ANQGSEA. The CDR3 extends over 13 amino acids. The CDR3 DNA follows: TGCAGCGTAACTAGCGGCAATTACAATGAGCAGTTCTTC. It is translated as CSVTSGNYNEQFF.

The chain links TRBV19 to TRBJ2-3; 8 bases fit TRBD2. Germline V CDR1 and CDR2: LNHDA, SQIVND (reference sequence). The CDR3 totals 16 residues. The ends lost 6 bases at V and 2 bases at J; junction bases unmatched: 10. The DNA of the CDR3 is TGTGCCAGTAGCCAACAGGGACTAGTATCCACAGATACGCAGTATTTT. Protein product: CASSQQGLVSTDTQYF. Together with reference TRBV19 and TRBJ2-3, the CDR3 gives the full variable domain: DGGITQSPKYLFRKEGQNVTLSCEQNLNHDAMYWYRQDPGQGLRLIYYSQIVNDFQKGDIAEGYSVSREKKESFPLTVTSAQKNPTAFYLCASSQQGLVSTDTQYFGPGTRLTVL.

This CDR3 reads CASSSMTSGGSGELFF. CDR3 sequence (DNA): TGTGCCAGCAGCTCCATGACTAGCGGGGGGTCCGGGGAGCTGTTTTTT. The chain employs TRBV7-9 and TRBJ2-2, with 13 bases matching TRBD2. With V trimmed by 4 bases and J by 6 bases, 5 bases remained unmatched. Germline V gene data show CDR1 as SEHNR and CDR2 as FQNEAQ (reference sequence). This CDR3 region has 16 residues.

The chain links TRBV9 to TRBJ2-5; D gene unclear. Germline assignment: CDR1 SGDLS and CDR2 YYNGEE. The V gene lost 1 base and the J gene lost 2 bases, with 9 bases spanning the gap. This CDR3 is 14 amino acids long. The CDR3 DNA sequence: TGTGCCAGCAGCGTAAAATCCTCTCAAGAGACCCAGTACTTC. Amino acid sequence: CASSVKSSQETQYF.